This is a list of T cell receptor beta chains from one sample in a study of blood T cell repertoires in COVID-19. TCRdb's copy holds only in-frame clones and misses some; the assay was immunoSEQ multiplex PCR. The table includes 250,000 to 350,000 clones, around 87% detected once. Input material: PBMCs or T cells enriched from blood (not recorded which). These receptors all stem from a woman aged 18 to 35 with acute COVID-19. The CDR3 runs from the conserved cysteine through the conserved F or W. The order of the fields is clone size, J gene, D gene, V gene, CDR3 DNA, CDR3 protein. A D gene is named only where the DNA matches it firmly. Only some rows state a clone size, as once, few, many or a class for expanded clones.

abundance: .
j_gene: TRBJ1-2
d_gene: .
v_gene: TRBV3-1/TRBV3-2
CDR3nt: TGTGCCAGCAGCCATCCTGGCGGGTCGGAGGGCTATGGCTACACCTTC
CDR3aa: CASSHPGGSEGYGYTF

abundance: .
j_gene: TRBJ2-1
d_gene: TRBD1
v_gene: TRBV11-2
CDR3nt: TGTGCCAGCAGCTTAGTATACAGGGGCACATCCTACAATGAGCAGTTCTTC
CDR3aa: CASSLVYRGTSYNEQFF

abundance: .
j_gene: TRBJ2-3
d_gene: TRBD1
v_gene: TRBV11-2
CDR3nt: TGTGCCAGCAGCACAGGACAGGCGCGCACAGATACGCAGTATTTT
CDR3aa: CASSTGQARTDTQYF

abundance: .
j_gene: TRBJ2-3
d_gene: .
v_gene: TRBV9
CDR3nt: TGTGCCGGCTCTCAGGGTAACACAGATACGCAGTATTTT
CDR3aa: CAGSQGNTDTQYF

abundance: .
j_gene: TRBJ2-4
d_gene: .
v_gene: TRBV2
CDR3nt: TGTGCCAGCAGTGAAGATACCGCAAAAGAGGACATTCAGTACTTC
CDR3aa: CASSEDTAKEDIQYF

abundance: .
j_gene: TRBJ1-5
d_gene: .
v_gene: TRBV6-5
CDR3nt: TGTGCCAGCAGTTCAACAGGGTATCAGCCCCAGCATTTT
CDR3aa: CASSSTGYQPQHF

abundance: .
j_gene: TRBJ1-5
d_gene: .
v_gene: TRBV6-1
CDR3nt: TGTGCCAGCAGTGAGACTAAAACCGGGACAAGGGATCAGCCCCAGCATTTT
CDR3aa: CASSETKTGTRDQPQHF

abundance: .
j_gene: TRBJ1-5
d_gene: .
v_gene: TRBV30
CDR3nt: TGTGCCTGGACACAGGGAAATCAGCCCCAGCATTTT
CDR3aa: CAWTQGNQPQHF

abundance: .
j_gene: TRBJ2-7
d_gene: TRBD2
v_gene: TRBV19
CDR3nt: TGTGCCAGTAGTAGAATAGAGATCGGGGGGACCGGCGGGCAGTACTTC
CDR3aa: CASSRIEIGGTGGQYF

abundance: .
j_gene: TRBJ2-1
d_gene: TRBD2
v_gene: TRBV27
CDR3nt: TGTGCCAGCAGTCGCGTAGCGGGAGCCTATGAGCAGTTCTTC
CDR3aa: CASSRVAGAYEQFF

abundance: .
j_gene: TRBJ1-5
d_gene: TRBD1
v_gene: TRBV28
CDR3nt: TGTGCCAGCAGTTTTGGCGACAGGGTGTCGACCCAGCATTTT
CDR3aa: CASSFGDRVSTQHF

abundance: .
j_gene: TRBJ1-2
d_gene: TRBD1
v_gene: TRBV4-2
CDR3nt: TGTGCCAGCAGCCCCGAGACAGGGTCGTTCTATGGCTACACCTTC
CDR3aa: CASSPETGSFYGYTF

abundance: .
j_gene: TRBJ2-2
d_gene: TRBD1
v_gene: TRBV6-5
CDR3nt: TGTGCCAGTGACAGGGCGAACACCGGGGAGCTGTTTTTT
CDR3aa: CASDRANTGELFF

abundance: .
j_gene: TRBJ2-7
d_gene: TRBD2
v_gene: TRBV7-3
CDR3nt: TGTGCCAGCAGCCCGACCTCAACCGGGACTAGCGGATACGAGCAGTACTTC
CDR3aa: CASSPTSTGTSGYEQYF

abundance: .
j_gene: TRBJ2-1
d_gene: TRBD2
v_gene: TRBV11-2
CDR3nt: TGTGCCAGCAGCTTGCGACTAGCAGATTACAATGAGCAGTTCTTC
CDR3aa: CASSLRLADYNEQFF

abundance: .
j_gene: TRBJ2-1
d_gene: .
v_gene: TRBV12-5
CDR3nt: TGTGCTAGTGGTCCTAGCATAAGGGGGAATGAGCAGTTCTTC
CDR3aa: CASGPSIRGNEQFF

abundance: .
j_gene: TRBJ1-4
d_gene: .
v_gene: TRBV4-2
CDR3nt: TGTGCCAGCAGCCCAGTCTCGGGGGATGAAAAACTGTTTTTT
CDR3aa: CASSPVSGDEKLFF

abundance: once
j_gene: TRBJ2-1
d_gene: TRBD2
v_gene: TRBV2
CDR3nt: TGTGCCAGCAACCCGATAAAAGGGACTAGCGGGATGTCCTACAATGAGCAGTTCTTC
CDR3aa: CASNPIKGTSGMSYNEQFF

abundance: .
j_gene: TRBJ1-1
d_gene: TRBD1
v_gene: TRBV10-3
CDR3nt: TGTGCCATCAGTCCCCAGGGGGACACTGAAGCTTTCTTT
CDR3aa: CAISPQGDTEAFF

abundance: once
j_gene: TRBJ2-5
d_gene: TRBD2
v_gene: TRBV5-1
CDR3nt: TGCGCCAGCAGCCGGGGGGGCGGTCAAGAGACCCAGTACTTC
CDR3aa: CASSRGGGQETQYF

abundance: .
j_gene: TRBJ1-2
d_gene: TRBD1
v_gene: TRBV28
CDR3nt: TGTGCCACCTGCCGGGGACAGGTGAGTGGCTACACCTTC
CDR3aa: CATCRGQVSGYTF

abundance: .
j_gene: TRBJ2-7
d_gene: .
v_gene: TRBV11-2
CDR3nt: TGTGCCAGCAGCTTAACTCGTTTCTACGAGCAGTACTTC
CDR3aa: CASSLTRFYEQYF

abundance: .
j_gene: TRBJ1-1
d_gene: .
v_gene: TRBV11-2
CDR3nt: TGTGCCACCCGCAGGATTGGGGCTTTCTTT
CDR3aa: CATRRIGAFF